The clone carrying this T cell receptor (beta chain) was counted many times. This sample is drawn from a study of T cells in Graves' hyperthyroidism and ophthalmopathy. The study defined stable Graves' hyperthyroidism as no ophthalmopathy progression within 18 months. Amplified TCR beta CDR3 regions derived from RNA transcripts. A set of HTBI primers served as the primers for a first-round RT-PCR of the TCR CDR3. TCRdb ran MiXCR on the multiplex PCR reads and lists one entry per CDR3 protein. The sample holds 400,000 to 500,000 distinct CDR3 sequences, under 15% seen once. Trimming cost V 5 bases and J 1 base, with 14 bases left between them. The germline gives CDR1 SGHTA, CDR2 FQGTGA. This CDR3 spans 15 amino acids.

Sequences were obtained from blood. The J gene is TRBJ1-1, the V gene TRBV7-3; maybe TRBD1 (6 bases). The receptor's source is a woman aged 18-35 years with Graves' hyperthyroidism. CDR3: CASSQTGGGNTEAFF. CDR3 DNA sequence: TGTGCCAGCAGCCAGACAGGAGGAGGGAACACTGAAGCTTTCTTT.